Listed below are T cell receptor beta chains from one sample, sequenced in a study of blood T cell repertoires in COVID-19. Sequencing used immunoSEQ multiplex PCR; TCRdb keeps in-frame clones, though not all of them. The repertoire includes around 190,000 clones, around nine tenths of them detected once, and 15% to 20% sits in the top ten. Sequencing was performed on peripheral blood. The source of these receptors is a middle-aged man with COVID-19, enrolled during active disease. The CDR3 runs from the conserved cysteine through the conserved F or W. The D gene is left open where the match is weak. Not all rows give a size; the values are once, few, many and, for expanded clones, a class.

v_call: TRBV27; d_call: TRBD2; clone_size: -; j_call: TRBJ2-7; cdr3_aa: CASSLSGGRIHYEQYF
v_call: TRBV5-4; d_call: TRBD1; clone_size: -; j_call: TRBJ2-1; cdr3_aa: CASSFRPGQGELKQVF
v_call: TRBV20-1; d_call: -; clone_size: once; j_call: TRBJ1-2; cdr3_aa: CSAGGGHGYTF
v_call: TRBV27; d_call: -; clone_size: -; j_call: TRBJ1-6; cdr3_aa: CASSLVATYNSPLHF
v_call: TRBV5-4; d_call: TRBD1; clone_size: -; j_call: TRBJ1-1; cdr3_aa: CASSPGQGRLEAFF
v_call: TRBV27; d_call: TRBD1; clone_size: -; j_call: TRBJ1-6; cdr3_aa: CASSFGQVNNSPLHF
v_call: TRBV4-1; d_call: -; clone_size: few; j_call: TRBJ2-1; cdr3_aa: CASSQELRFEQFF
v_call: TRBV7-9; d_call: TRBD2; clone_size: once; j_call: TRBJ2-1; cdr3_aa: CASSGRLAGGSYNEQFF
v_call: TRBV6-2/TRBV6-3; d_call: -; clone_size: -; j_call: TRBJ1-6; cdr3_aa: CASSFGETVDSPLHF
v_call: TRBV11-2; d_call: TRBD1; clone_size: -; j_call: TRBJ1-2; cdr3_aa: CASSSRDRDRELYGYTF
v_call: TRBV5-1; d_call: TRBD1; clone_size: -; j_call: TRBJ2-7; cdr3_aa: CASSFGTGLYEQYF
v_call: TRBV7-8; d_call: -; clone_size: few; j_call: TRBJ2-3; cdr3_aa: CASSPRGRTDTQYF
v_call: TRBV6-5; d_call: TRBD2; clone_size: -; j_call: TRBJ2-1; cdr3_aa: CASGLLAGPYNEQFF
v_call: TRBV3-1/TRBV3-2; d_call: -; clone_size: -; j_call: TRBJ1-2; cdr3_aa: CASSQVLHRGKYGYTF
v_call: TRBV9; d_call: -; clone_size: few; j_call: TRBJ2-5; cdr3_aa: CASSVSWGGGTQETQYF
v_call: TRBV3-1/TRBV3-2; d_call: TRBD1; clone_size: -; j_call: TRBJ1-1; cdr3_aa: CASSPRTGGNEAFF
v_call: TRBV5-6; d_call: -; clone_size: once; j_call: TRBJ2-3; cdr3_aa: CASSLWGRRLTDTQYF
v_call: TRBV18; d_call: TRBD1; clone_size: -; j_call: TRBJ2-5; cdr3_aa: CASAGTGSKETQYF